This T cell receptor (beta chain) was documented in a study of CD8 T cells in Susac syndrome. General study results and limits: Susac syndrome CD8+ repertoires were clonally expanded, most strongly in CD8+ TEMRA cells.

The RNA input was about 0.5 to 1 ug, and it was reverse transcribed with random hexamers. Using its own MiXCR run on the immunoSEQ multiplex PCR reads, TCRdb lists one record per CDR3 protein. This repertoire shows more than 100,000 distinct CDR3 sequences, just under 95% found once; its top ten account for roughly 0.29%. The count of this clonotype is one. The antigen remains unidentified. Patients with Susac syndrome met diagnostic criteria defined recently for definite or probable disease. The TEMRA cells underwent FACS enrichment, while the CD8+ and CD4+ T cells underwent negative isolation. This receptor was taken from a human donor with Susac syndrome. The sample comprised CD8+ T cells from PBMCs.

CDR3 region: CASSLAQGGDSPLHF. In DNA, the CDR3 is TGTGCCAGCAGCCTGGCTCAAGGGGGAGACTCACCCCTCCACTTT. The chain is built from TRBV5-4 and TRBJ1-6; perhaps TRBD1 as D (6 bases). CDR1 and CDR2 (germline): SGHNT, YYREEE (reference sequence). CDR3 length equals 15 residues. V was shortened by 4 bases and J by 10 bases, with 18 bases between the two germline ends.